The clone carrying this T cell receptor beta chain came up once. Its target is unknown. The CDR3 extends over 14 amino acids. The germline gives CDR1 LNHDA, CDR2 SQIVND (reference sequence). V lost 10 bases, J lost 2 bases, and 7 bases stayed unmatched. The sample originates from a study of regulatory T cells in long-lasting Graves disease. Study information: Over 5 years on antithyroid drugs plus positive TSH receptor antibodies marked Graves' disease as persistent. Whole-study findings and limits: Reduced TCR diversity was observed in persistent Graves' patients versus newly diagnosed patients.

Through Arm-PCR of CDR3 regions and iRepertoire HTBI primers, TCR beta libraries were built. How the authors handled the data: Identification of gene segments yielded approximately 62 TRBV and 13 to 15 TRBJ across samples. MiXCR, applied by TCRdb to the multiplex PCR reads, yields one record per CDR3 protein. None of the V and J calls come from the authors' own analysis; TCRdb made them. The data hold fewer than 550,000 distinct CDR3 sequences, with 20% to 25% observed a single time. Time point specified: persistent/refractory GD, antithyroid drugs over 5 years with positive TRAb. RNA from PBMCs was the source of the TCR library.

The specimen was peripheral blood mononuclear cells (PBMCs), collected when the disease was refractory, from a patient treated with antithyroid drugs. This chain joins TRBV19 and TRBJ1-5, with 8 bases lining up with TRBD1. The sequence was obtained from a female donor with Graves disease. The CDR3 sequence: CANTDRGGNQPQHF. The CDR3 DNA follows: TGTGCCAATACAGACAGGGGAGGCAATCAGCCCCAGCATTTT.